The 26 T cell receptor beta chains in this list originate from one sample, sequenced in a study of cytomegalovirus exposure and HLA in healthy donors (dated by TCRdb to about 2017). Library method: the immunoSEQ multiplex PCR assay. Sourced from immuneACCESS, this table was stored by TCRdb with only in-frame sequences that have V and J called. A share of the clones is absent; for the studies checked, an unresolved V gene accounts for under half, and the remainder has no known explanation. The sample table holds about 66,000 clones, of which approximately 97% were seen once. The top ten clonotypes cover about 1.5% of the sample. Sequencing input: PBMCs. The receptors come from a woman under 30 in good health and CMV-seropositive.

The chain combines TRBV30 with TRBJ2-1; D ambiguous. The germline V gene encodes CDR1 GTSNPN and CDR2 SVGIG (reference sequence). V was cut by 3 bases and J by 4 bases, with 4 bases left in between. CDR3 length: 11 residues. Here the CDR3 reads CAWRLYNEQFF. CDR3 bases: TGTGCCTGGAGACTGTACAATGAGCAGTTCTTC.

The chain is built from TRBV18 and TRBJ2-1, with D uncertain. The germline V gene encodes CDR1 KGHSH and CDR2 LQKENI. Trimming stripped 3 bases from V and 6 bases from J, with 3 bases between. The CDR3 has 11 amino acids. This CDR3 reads CASSPLNEQFF. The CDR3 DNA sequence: TGTGCCAGCTCACCCCTCAATGAGCAGTTCTTC.

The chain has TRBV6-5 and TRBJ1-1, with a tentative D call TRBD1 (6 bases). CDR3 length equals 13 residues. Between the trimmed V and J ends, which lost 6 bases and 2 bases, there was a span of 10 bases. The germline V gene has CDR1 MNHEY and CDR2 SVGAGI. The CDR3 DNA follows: TGTGCCAGCAGCCGGGACATCAACACTGAAGCTTTCTTT. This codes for CASSRDINTEAFF.

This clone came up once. CDR3 residues: CASSVSSGRAGETQYF. CDR3 in DNA: TGTGCCAGCAGCGTATCTAGCGGGAGGGCCGGTGAGACCCAGTACTTC. The genes are TRBV9 and TRBJ2-5; 12 bases line up with TRBD2. This CDR3 has 16 residues. Germline V gene sequence: CDR1 SGDLS, CDR2 YYNGEE. The junction had 6 bases not matched to a gene; V was cut back by 1 base and J by 5 bases.

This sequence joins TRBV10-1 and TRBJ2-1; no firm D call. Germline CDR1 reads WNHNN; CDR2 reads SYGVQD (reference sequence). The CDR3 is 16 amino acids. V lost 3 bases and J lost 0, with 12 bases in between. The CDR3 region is CASSDSRSFSYNEQFF. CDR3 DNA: TGCGCCAGCAGTGATAGCCGCTCCTTCTCCTACAATGAGCAGTTCTTC.

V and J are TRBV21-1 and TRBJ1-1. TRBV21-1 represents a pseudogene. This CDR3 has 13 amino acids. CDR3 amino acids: CASSQRRRTEAFF. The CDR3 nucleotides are TGTGCCAGCAGCCAAAGGCGGAGGACTGAAGCTTTCTTT.

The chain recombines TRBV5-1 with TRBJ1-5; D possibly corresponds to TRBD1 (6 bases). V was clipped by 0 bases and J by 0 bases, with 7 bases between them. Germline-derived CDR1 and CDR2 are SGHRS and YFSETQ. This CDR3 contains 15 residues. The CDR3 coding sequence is TGCGCCAGCAGCTTGGGGACAGCTAGCAATCAGCCCCAGCATTTT. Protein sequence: CASSLGTASNQPQHF.

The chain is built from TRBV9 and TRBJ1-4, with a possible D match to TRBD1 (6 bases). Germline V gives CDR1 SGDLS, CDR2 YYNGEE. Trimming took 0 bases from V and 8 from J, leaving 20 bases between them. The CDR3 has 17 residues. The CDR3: CASSVGVGQGQYEKLFF. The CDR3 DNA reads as TGTGCCAGCAGCGTAGGCGTGGGGCAGGGGCAGTACGAAAAACTGTTTTTT.

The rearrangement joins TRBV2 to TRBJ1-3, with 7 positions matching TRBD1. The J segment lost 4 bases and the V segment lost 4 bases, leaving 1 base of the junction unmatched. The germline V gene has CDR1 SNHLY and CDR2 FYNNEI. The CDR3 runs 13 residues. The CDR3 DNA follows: TGTGCCAGCAGTGGGGACAGCGGAAACACCATATATTTT. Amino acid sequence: CASSGDSGNTIYF.

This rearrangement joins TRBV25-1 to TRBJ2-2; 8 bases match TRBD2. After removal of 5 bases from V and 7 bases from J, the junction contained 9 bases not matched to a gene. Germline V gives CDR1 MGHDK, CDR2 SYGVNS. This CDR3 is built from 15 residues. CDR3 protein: CASSYLAGGGGELFF. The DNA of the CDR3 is TGTGCCAGCAGTTATCTCGCGGGGGGCGGCGGGGAGCTGTTTTTT.

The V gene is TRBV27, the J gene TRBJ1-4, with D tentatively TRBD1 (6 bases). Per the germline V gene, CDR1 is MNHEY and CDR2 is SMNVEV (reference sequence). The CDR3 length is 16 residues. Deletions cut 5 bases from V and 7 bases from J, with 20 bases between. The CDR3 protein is CASSPRGGRGGEKLFF. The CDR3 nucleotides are TGTGCCAGCAGTCCGCGGGGGGGGCGCGGTGGTGAAAAACTGTTTTTT.

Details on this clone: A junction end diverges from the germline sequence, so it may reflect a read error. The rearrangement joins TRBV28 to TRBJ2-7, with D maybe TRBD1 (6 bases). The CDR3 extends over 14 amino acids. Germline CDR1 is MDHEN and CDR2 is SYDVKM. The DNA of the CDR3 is TGTGCCAGCAGACCTTTAGGGGGACGACAGTTTGAAGCCTTC. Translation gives CASRPLGGRQFEAF.

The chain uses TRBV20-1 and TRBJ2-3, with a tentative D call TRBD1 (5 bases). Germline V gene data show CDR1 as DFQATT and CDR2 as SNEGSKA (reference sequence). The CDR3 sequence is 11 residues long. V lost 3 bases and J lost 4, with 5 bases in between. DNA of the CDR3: TGCAGTGCTAGCAGGGCAGATACGCAGTATTTT. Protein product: CSASRADTQYF.

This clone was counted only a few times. This chain's CDR3 is CASSLTAGLYNEQFF. The CDR3 coding sequence is TGCGCCAGCAGCTTGACGGCGGGTTTATACAATGAGCAGTTCTTC. The rearrangement uses TRBV5-1 and TRBJ2-1; TRBD2 might be the D (5 bases). CDR1 is SGHRS, CDR2 YFSETQ, per germline. The CDR3 spans 15 residues. The V end was cut by 1 base, the J end by 4 bases, with 12 bases between. The complete variable domain, with remaining parts taken from reference TRBV5-1 and TRBJ2-1, reads KAGVTQTPRYLIKTRGQQVTLSCSPISGHRSVSWYQQTPGQGLQFLFEYFSETQRNKGNFPGRFSGRQFSNSRSEMNVSTLELGDSALYLCASSLTAGLYNEQFFGPGTRLTVL.

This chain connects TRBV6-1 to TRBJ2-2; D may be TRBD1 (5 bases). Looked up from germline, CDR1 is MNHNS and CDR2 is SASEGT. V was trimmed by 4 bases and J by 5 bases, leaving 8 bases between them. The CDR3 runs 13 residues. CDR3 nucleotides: TGTGCCAGCAGTGCGTCAGGGACCGGGGAGCTGTTTTTT. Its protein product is CASSASGTGELFF.

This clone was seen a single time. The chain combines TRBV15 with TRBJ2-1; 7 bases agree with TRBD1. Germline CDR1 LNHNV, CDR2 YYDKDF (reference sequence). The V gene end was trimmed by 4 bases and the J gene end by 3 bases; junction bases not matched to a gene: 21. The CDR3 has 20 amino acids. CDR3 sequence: CATSIDRVVQRESVYNEQFF. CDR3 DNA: TGTGCCACCAGCATTGACAGGGTTGTACAGCGCGAATCTGTCTACAATGAGCAGTTCTTC. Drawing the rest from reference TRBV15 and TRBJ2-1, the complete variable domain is DAMVIQNPRYQVTQFGKPVTLSCSQTLNHNVMYWYQQKSSQAPKLLFHYYDKDFNNEADTPDNFQSRRPNTSFCFLDIRSPGLGDTAMYLCATSIDRVVQRESVYNEQFFGPGTRLTVL.

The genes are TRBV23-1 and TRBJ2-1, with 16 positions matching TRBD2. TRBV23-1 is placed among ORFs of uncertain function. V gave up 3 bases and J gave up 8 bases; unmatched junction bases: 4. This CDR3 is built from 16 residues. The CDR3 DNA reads TGCGCCAGCAGTCACCCGGGACTAGCGGGGGGGGATGAGCAGTTCTTC. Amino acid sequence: CASSHPGLAGGDEQFF.

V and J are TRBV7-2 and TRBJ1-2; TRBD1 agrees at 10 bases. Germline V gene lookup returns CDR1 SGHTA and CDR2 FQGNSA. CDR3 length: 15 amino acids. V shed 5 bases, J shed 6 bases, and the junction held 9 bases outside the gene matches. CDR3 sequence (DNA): TGTGCCAGCAGCCACTCTCCGGACAGGGGGAATGGCTACACCTTC. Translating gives CASSHSPDRGNGYTF.

The CDR3 loop is CAWSVRRVGRETQYF. CDR3 nucleotides: TGTGCCTGGAGTGTAAGGAGGGTGGGGCGAGAGACCCAGTACTTC. The rearrangement links TRBV30 to TRBJ2-5; D might be TRBD2 (6 bases). Trimming took 0 bases from V and 4 from J, leaving 15 bases between them. Germline lookup yields CDR1 GTSNPN and CDR2 SVGIG (reference sequence). The CDR3 totals 15 residues.

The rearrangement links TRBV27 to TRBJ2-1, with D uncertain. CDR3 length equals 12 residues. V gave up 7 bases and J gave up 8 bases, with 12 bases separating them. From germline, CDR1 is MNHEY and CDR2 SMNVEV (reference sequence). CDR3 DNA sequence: TGTGCCAGCACCGGTCGAGGCGATGAGCAGTTCTTC. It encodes CASTGRGDEQFF.

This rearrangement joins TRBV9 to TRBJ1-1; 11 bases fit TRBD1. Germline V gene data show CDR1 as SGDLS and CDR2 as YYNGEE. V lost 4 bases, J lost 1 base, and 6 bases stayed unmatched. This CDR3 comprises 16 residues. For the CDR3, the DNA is TGTGCCAGCAGCCCACCGGGACAGGGGGAGAACACTGAAGCTTTCTTT. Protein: CASSPPGQGENTEAFF.

Written as DNA, the CDR3 is TGTGCCAGCAGTTTCGGCACAGATACGCAGTATTTT. Protein product: CASSFGTDTQYF. This chain uses TRBV7-9 with TRBJ2-3; D ambiguous. This CDR3 contains 12 residues. Trimming left V 6 bases short and J 1 base short, with 5 bases between. CDR1 and CDR2 (germline): SEHNR, FQNEAQ (reference sequence).

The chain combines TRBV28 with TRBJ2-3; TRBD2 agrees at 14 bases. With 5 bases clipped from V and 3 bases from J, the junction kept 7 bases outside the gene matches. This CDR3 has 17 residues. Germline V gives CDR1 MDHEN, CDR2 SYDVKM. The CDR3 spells CASSTGTSGSRTDTQYF. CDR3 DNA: TGTGCCAGCAGTACAGGGACTAGCGGGAGTAGGACAGATACGCAGTATTTT.

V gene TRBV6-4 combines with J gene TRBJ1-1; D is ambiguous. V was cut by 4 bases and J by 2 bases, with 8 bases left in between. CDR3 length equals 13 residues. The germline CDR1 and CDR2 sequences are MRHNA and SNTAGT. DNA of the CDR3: TGTGCCAGCAGTGTGGGGAGTAACACTGAAGCTTTCTTT. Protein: CASSVGSNTEAFF.

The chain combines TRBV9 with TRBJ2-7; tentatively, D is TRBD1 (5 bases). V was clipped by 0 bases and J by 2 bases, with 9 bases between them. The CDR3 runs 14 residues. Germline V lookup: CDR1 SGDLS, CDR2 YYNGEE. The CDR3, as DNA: TGTGCCAGCAGCGTAGGGACAAAAACCTACGAGCAGTACTTC. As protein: CASSVGTKTYEQYF.

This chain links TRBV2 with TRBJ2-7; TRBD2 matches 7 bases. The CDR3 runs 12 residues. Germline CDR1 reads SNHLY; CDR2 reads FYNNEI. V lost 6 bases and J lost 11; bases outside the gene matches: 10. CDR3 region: CASSLDSGEEYF. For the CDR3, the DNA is TGTGCCAGCAGCCTAGACAGCGGGGAGGAGTACTTC.